This entry concerns a single T cell receptor beta chain. With 6 bases removed from V and 0 bases from J, the gap between germline ends came to 6 bases. The CDR3 runs to 14 residues. TCRdb recomputed calls from the RT-PCR reads with MiXCR, one row per CDR3 protein. Among 450,000 to 500,000 distinct CDR3 sequences listed, approximately 10% were seen once. The sample belongs to a study of response to subunit inactivated influenza vaccine. The input for sequencing was PBMCs from blood, taken around seven weeks after vaccination. The chain carries TRBV12-3 or TRBV12-4 and TRBJ1-6, with no clear D. The source of this sequence is a man aged 50 to 59 who received an inactivated influenza vaccine. This chain's CDR3 is CASSSNSYNSPLHF. The CDR3 bases are TGTGCCAGCAGCTCCAACTCCTATAATTCACCCCTCCACTTT.